One sample yielded the 28 T cell receptor beta chains listed below, sequenced in a study of blood T cells in healthy people across ages. Then a second PCR, running roughly 7 to 11 cycles, was carried out with a sample-barcoded 5' primer and a J-beta primer mix. TCRdb re-derived calls from the 5' RACE reads in MiXCR, one entry per CDR3 protein. The sample lists almost 550,000 distinct CDR3 sequences, around 24% occurring once. Another study also made use of these data, one on T cells of mothers and their children.

Specimen: blood. These receptors all stem from a boy younger than 18 in good health.

This clonotype was counted a few times. The chain combines TRBV29-1 with TRBJ2-1; D not certain. The CDR3 runs to 16 residues. Germline assignment: CDR1 SQVTM and CDR2 ANQGSEA. With 7 bases removed from V and 0 bases from J, the gap between germline ends came to 19 bases. The CDR3 sequence: CSASPRTQSSYNEQFF. The DNA of the CDR3 is TGCAGCGCATCACCAAGGACCCAGAGCTCCTACAATGAGCAGTTCTTC.

The chain combines TRBV19 with TRBJ1-5; 8 positions match TRBD1. After removal of 6 bases from V and 1 base from J, the junction contained 5 bases not matched to a gene. From germline, CDR1 is LNHDA and CDR2 SQIVND (reference sequence). The CDR3 totals 15 residues. The CDR3 loop is CASRVDRASNQPQHF. DNA for the CDR3: TGTGCCAGTAGAGTGGACAGGGCGAGCAATCAGCCCCAGCATTTT.

This clonotype was picked up many times. CDR3 in amino acids: CASSPRGGQPQHF. The CDR3 DNA reads TGTGCCAGCAGTCCTAGGGGGGGACAGCCCCAGCATTTT. The chain carries TRBV12-3 or TRBV12-4 and TRBJ1-5; TRBD1 is a possible D gene (6 bases). V was pared by 5 bases and J by 7 bases, with 12 bases between. The CDR3 length is 13 residues.

DNA for the CDR3: TGCAGTGCTAATCATCGCTCCTACAATGAGCAGTTCTTC. This gives the protein CSANHRSYNEQFF. V usage is TRBV20-1 and J usage is TRBJ2-1; no reliable D call. The V gene's germline CDR1 is DFQATT and CDR2 SNEGSKA (reference sequence). V gave up 4 bases and J gave up 0 bases, with 7 bases separating them. The CDR3 sequence is 13 residues long.

The chain employs TRBV10-3 and TRBJ2-7; either TRBD1 or TRBD2 may supply D (5 bases each). The CDR3 extends over 11 amino acids. The germline V gene has CDR1 ENHRY and CDR2 SYGVKD. The ends were cut back, 5 bases at V and 5 bases at J, with 7 bases in the middle. Here the CDR3 reads CAISRGDEQYF. The CDR3 DNA sequence: TGTGCCATCAGTCGAGGGGACGAGCAGTACTTC.

This sequence joins TRBV27 and TRBJ2-7; a weak D match, TRBD2 (6 bases). Germline assignment: CDR1 MNHEY and CDR2 SMNVEV (reference sequence). Trimming took off 5 bases at V and 4 bases at J, with 15 bases between the two ends. This CDR3 has 14 residues. CDR3 DNA sequence: TGTGCCAGCAGTCGGGGAGGCCCTATATACGAGCAGTACTTC. The encoded protein is CASSRGGPIYEQYF.

This clonotype appeared a few times. V usage is TRBV6-2 or TRBV6-3 and J usage is TRBJ2-1; 13 bases are shared with TRBD2. V shed 6 bases, J shed 4 bases, and the junction held 6 bases outside the gene matches. CDR3 length equals 16 residues. Germline CDR1 reads MNHEY; CDR2 reads SVGEGT. Written as DNA, the CDR3 is TGTGCCAGCAGGGAACTAGCGGGGGGGCTGTACAATGAGCAGTTCTTC. Translation: CASRELAGGLYNEQFF.

The V call is TRBV20-1, the J call TRBJ2-7; TRBD1 matches at 7 bases. The CDR3 covers 14 residues. Germline trimming cut 5 bases from V and 4 bases from J; bases unmatched to any gene: 11. The germline V gene encodes CDR1 DFQATT and CDR2 SNEGSKA (reference sequence). CDR3 in DNA: TGCAGTGCTTGGGACCGGGACAGCTTATACGAGCAGTACTTC. As protein: CSAWDRDSLYEQYF.

The chain recombines TRBV6-5 with TRBJ1-3, with 8 bases identical to TRBD1. V gave up 0 bases and J gave up 8 bases; unmatched junction bases: 9. The CDR3 totals 16 residues. CDR1 and CDR2 (germline): MNHEY, SVGAGI. CDR3 region: CASSYSKSTGADTIYF. In DNA, the CDR3 is TGTGCCAGCAGTTACTCTAAATCGACAGGGGCGGACACCATATATTTT.

This clonotype was seen a few times. The CDR3 spells CSAREARDRFNEQYF. The CDR3 coding sequence is TGCAGTGCTAGAGAGGCCCGGGACAGATTCAACGAGCAGTACTTC. This chain connects TRBV20-1 to TRBJ2-5; the match to TRBD1 covers 7 bases. The DNA end favors TRBJ2-7, so the J call may be wrong. The germline CDR1 and CDR2 sequences are DFQATT and SNEGSKA (reference sequence). The CDR3 is made up of 15 amino acids.

V is TRBV20-1 and J is TRBJ2-5; tentatively, D is TRBD2 (5 bases). The V end lost 0 bases, the J end lost 11 bases, and 22 bases lay between the germline ends. The length of the CDR3 is 15 residues. The germline V gene encodes CDR1 DFQATT and CDR2 SNEGSKA (reference sequence). The CDR3 coding sequence is TGCAGTGCTAGAGATAGAAGGACGTCTACTAGAGAGCAGTACTTC. Amino acid sequence: CSARDRRTSTREQYF.

This clonotype has more than one count but fewer than ten. V usage is TRBV28 and J usage is TRBJ2-4; no reliable D call. Trimming took off 3 bases at V and 6 bases at J, with 9 bases between the two ends. CDR3 length: 13 residues. Germline V gene sequence: CDR1 MDHEN, CDR2 SYDVKM. The CDR3 DNA reads TGTGCCAGCAGTTTCAAGGGCGCAAACATTCAGTACTTC. The encoded protein is CASSFKGANIQYF.

This clonotype was observed a handful of times. The V and J genes are TRBV28 and TRBJ2-5; D uncertain. The DNA end is a closer match to TRBJ2-7, so the J assignment may be wrong. The germline gives CDR1 MDHEN, CDR2 SYDVKM. The CDR3 contains 12 residues. CDR3 protein: CASSLSTYEQYF. The CDR3 DNA is TGTGCCAGCAGCCTTTCCACCTACGAGCAGTACTTC.

Many counts were recorded for this clonotype. The chain uses TRBV7-9 and TRBJ1-2; 9 bases line up with TRBD1. The CDR3 extends over 13 amino acids. Trimming cost V 5 bases and J 8 bases; bases outside gene matches: 6. Germline-derived CDR1 and CDR2 are SEHNR and FQNEAQ (reference sequence). CDR3 sequence: CASSQQGARGYTF. In nucleotides, the CDR3 is TGTGCCAGCAGCCAACAGGGGGCGAGGGGCTACACCTTC.

This clonotype was found a few times. The chain uses TRBV20-1 and TRBJ2-1, with D maybe TRBD1 (5 bases). V was shortened by 6 bases and J by 10 bases, with 13 bases between the two germline ends. Germline V gives CDR1 DFQATT, CDR2 SNEGSKA (reference sequence). The CDR3 has 11 residues. Written as DNA, the CDR3 is TGCAGTGCCCTAGGGGCGGAAGAGCAGTTCTTC. Encoded protein: CSALGAEEQFF.

V gene TRBV11-2 combines with J gene TRBJ2-5; TRBD1 aligns across 12 bases. Near its end, the DNA agrees better with TRBJ2-7, so the J call may be wrong. The CDR3 contains 16 residues. Germline CDR1 and CDR2: SGHAT and FQNNGV. The CDR3, as DNA: TGTGCCAGCAGCTTAGCGGGACAGGGGGCTAACTACGAGCAGTACTTC. Protein: CASSLAGQGANYEQYF.

This clonotype was counted a few times. V gene TRBV20-1 combines with J gene TRBJ1-1; D is ambiguous. The CDR3 has 14 residues. V lost 3 bases, J lost 4 bases, and 15 bases lay in between. CDR1 is DFQATT and CDR2 is SNEGSKA in the germline V gene (reference sequence). CDR3 bases: TGCAGTGCTAGTGATTCAGGAGGGCCCACTGAAGCTTTCTTT. It encodes CSASDSGGPTEAFF.

This clonotype was detected only a few times. The chain has TRBV2 and TRBJ1-1, with D uncertain. V was pared by 6 bases and J by 1 base, with 6 bases between. There are 12 residues in the CDR3. Germline lookup yields CDR1 SNHLY and CDR2 FYNNEI. The CDR3 reads CASRDGNTEAFF. The DNA for the CDR3 is TGTGCCAGCAGAGACGGGAACACTGAAGCTTTCTTT.

This clonotype was recorded many times. The gene calls are TRBV27 and TRBJ2-7, with D perhaps matching TRBD2 (6 bases). CDR1 is MNHEY, CDR2 SMNVEV, per germline (reference sequence). CDR3 length: 13 residues. The V gene lost 3 bases and the J gene lost 2 bases, with 8 bases spanning the gap. CDR3 nucleotide sequence: TGTGCCAGCAGTTTGGGACTTACCTACGAGCAGTACTTC. The encoded protein is CASSLGLTYEQYF.

The chain joins TRBV27 to TRBJ2-3, with D uncertain. This CDR3 has 13 residues. Trimming left V 6 bases short and J 6 bases short, with 13 bases between. Germline CDR1 and CDR2: MNHEY and SMNVEV (reference sequence). In nucleotides, the CDR3 is TGTGCCAGCAGCCTCAATTATCCGGATACGCAGTATTTT. The encoded protein is CASSLNYPDTQYF.

This clonotype came up many times. The chain is built from TRBV7-9 and TRBJ2-1; TRBD2 aligns across 10 bases. V was pared by 4 bases and J by 5 bases, with 5 bases of the junction left unmatched. CDR1 and CDR2 (germline): SEHNR, FQNEAQ (reference sequence). The CDR3 runs to 15 residues. DNA for the CDR3: TGTGCCAGCAGCTACCGGACTAGCGGCCACAATGAGCAGTTCTTC. Amino acid sequence: CASSYRTSGHNEQFF.

The CDR3 DNA is TGTGCCAGCAGTTCGGTCGCGGACAGGTCTAATGAAAAACTGTTTTTT. Its translation: CASSSVADRSNEKLFF. This chain joins TRBV6-2 or TRBV6-3 and TRBJ1-4; 7 bases are a match to TRBD1. V lost 4 bases to trimming and J lost 3 bases; unmatched junction nucleotides: 8. Germline CDR1 and CDR2: MNHEY and SVGEGT. The CDR3 contains 16 residues.

Comment on this clonotype: The junction departs from the called germline gene at one end, perhaps through a read error. The chain carries TRBV12-5 and TRBJ2-5; 11 bases line up with TRBD2. CDR1 is LGHNT, CDR2 FRNRAP, per germline. CDR3 length equals 15 residues. CDR3 nucleotides: TGTGCTAGTGGTCTAGCGGGAGGACCACAAGAGACCCAGTGCTTC. Translating gives CASGLAGGPQETQCF.

The rearrangement links TRBV20-1 to TRBJ2-3; 7 bases are a match to TRBD1. Germline V gives CDR1 DFQATT, CDR2 SNEGSKA (reference sequence). Unmatched junction bases numbered 9, after V lost 5 bases and J lost 4 bases. CDR3 length equals 14 residues. The CDR3 region has the DNA TGCAGTGCTCGTAAACAGGGGATCCCAGATACGCAGTATTTT. This encodes CSARKQGIPDTQYF.

J is TRBJ1-2 and V is TRBV20-1, with TRBD1 matching over 8 bases. CDR1 is DFQATT and CDR2 is SNEGSKA in the germline V gene (reference sequence). CDR3 size: 15 residues. J lost 4 bases, V lost 6 bases, and 13 bases had no gene match. CDR3 DNA sequence: TGCAGTGCGTGGACTAAGACAGGGGAGGGCTATGGCTACACCTTC. Its translation: CSAWTKTGEGYGYTF.

The chain employs TRBV11-2 and TRBJ2-5, with D perhaps TRBD2 (5 bases). The J call may be wrong; the DNA end is better matched by TRBJ2-1. Germline loops: CDR1 SGHAT, CDR2 FQNNGV. CDR3 size: 16 residues. CDR3 protein: CASSSVRGLKRDEQFF. The CDR3 nucleotides are TGTGCCAGCAGCTCGGTCCGCGGGCTTAAGCGTGATGAGCAGTTCTTC.

V is TRBV6-1 and J is TRBJ2-1, with D tentatively TRBD1 or TRBD2 (5 bases each). The CDR3 runs 16 residues. Deletions cut 6 bases from V and 8 bases from J, with 23 bases between. Per germline, CDR1 MNHNS and CDR2 SASEGT. The CDR3 DNA sequence: TGTGCCAGCAGCCCCCCCGGGACCCTTCAATACCATGAGCAGTTCTTC. Translation: CASSPPGTLQYHEQFF.

The CDR3 protein is CASSSLGLHKPNEQFF. The CDR3 DNA follows: TGTGCCAGCAGTTCCCTGGGACTTCACAAACCCAATGAGCAGTTCTTC. The chain is built from TRBV28 and TRBJ2-1; D possibly corresponds to TRBD2 (6 bases). The V and J ends lost 4 bases and 6 bases respectively, with 19 bases between them. There are 16 residues in the CDR3. The germline gives CDR1 MDHEN, CDR2 SYDVKM.